Below, 14 T cell receptor beta chains from the same sample are listed, as sequenced in a study of identical twins. MiXCR was run by TCRdb on the 5' RACE reads, yielding one entry per CDR3 protein. The table shows approximately 410,000 distinct CDR3 sequences, with approximately 18% occurring only once. Specimen: naive T cells sorted from blood. All receptors come from a man aged 50 to 59 in good health.

The chain has TRBV4-3 and TRBJ2-1; D possibly corresponds to TRBD1 (5 bases). Trimming removed 1 base from V and 9 bases from J, with 13 bases in between. The CDR3 contains 14 residues. In germline, CDR1 is LGHNA, CDR2 YSLEER. CDR3 amino acids: CASSQGGATGEQFF. CDR3 bases: TGCGCCAGCAGCCAAGGTGGGGCCACAGGTGAGCAGTTCTTC.

The table lists this clonotype with a few counts. The CDR3 region has the DNA TGTGCCAGCAGTCGGGCAGATTGGTCGACCGGGGAGCTGTTTTTT. It yields the protein CASSRADWSTGELFF. The V gene is TRBV6-2 or TRBV6-3, the J gene TRBJ2-2; D gene ambiguous. CDR3 length equals 15 residues. CDR1 is MNHEY, CDR2 SVGEGT, per germline. The V gene lost 5 bases and the J gene lost 5 bases, with 15 bases spanning the gap.

This clonotype was recorded many times. The chain is built from TRBV11-2 and TRBJ1-1; D is uncertain. Trimming cost V 5 bases and J 1 base, with 11 bases left between them. Germline CDR1 SGHAT, CDR2 FQNNGV. The CDR3 extends over 14 amino acids. CDR3 nucleotides: TGTGCCAGCAGCCTACGGTGGGCGAACACTGAAGCTTTCTTT. Translation: CASSLRWANTEAFF.

The gene calls are TRBV11-2 and TRBJ1-4; D is possibly TRBD1 (5 bases). V was cut by 5 bases and J by 1 base, with 14 bases left in between. The CDR3 sequence is 16 residues long. CDR1 SGHAT and CDR2 FQNNGV come from the germline V gene. CDR3 DNA: TGTGCCAGCAGCAAGCCCCCGGGGGGAACTAATGAAAAACTGTTTTTT. It is translated as CASSKPPGGTNEKLFF.

Only a few counts were recorded for this clonotype. V gene TRBV5-1 combines with J gene TRBJ1-1; 9 bases fit TRBD1. The CDR3 contains 15 residues. Germline-derived CDR1 and CDR2 are SGHRS and YFSETQ. V shed 2 bases and J 3 bases; nucleotides not matched to a gene: 5. CDR3 in amino acids: CASSLRTGVDTEAFF. CDR3 DNA sequence: TGCGCCAGCAGCTTACGGACAGGGGTGGACACTGAAGCTTTCTTT.

This clonotype was recorded at least ten times. This chain links TRBV5-6 with TRBJ2-1; a weak D match, TRBD1 (5 bases). Trimming cost V 0 bases and J 7 bases, with 8 bases left between them. Germline CDR1 SGHDT, CDR2 YYEEEE. The CDR3 length is 13 residues. As DNA, the CDR3 is TGTGCCAGCAGCTTGGGGGGCGTAAATGAGCAGTTCTTC. It is translated as CASSLGGVNEQFF. Drawing the rest from reference TRBV5-6 and TRBJ2-1, the complete variable domain is DAGVTQSPTHLIKTRGQQVTLRCSPKSGHDTVSWYQQALGQGPQFIFQYYEEEERQRGNFPDRFSGHQFPNYSSELNVNALLLGDSALYLCASSLGGVNEQFFGPGTRLTVL.

The chain uses TRBV5-1 and TRBJ1-2; 7 nucleotides match TRBD1. J was trimmed by 10 bases and V by 4 bases; bases with no gene match: 10. The CDR3 is made up of 13 amino acids. Germline V CDR1 and CDR2: SGHRS, YFSETQ. CDR3 sequence: CASSLGTASHYTF. CDR3 DNA: TGCGCCAGCAGCCTAGGGACAGCGTCTCACTACACCTTC.

This clonotype occurred a few times. This chain uses TRBV7-2 with TRBJ2-7; no clear D. The CDR3 has 12 residues. In germline, CDR1 is SGHTA, CDR2 FQGNSA. V dropped 8 bases and J dropped 0 bases, with 8 bases sitting between them. CDR3 sequence (DNA): TGTGCCAGCGTACTCAACTCCTACGAGCAGTACTTC. Translation gives CASVLNSYEQYF.

The genes are TRBV13 and TRBJ2-7; D unresolved. The CDR3 sequence is 15 residues long. Trimming stripped 5 bases from V and 6 bases from J, with 20 bases between. CDR1 PRHDT and CDR2 FYEKMQ come from the germline V gene (reference sequence). CDR3 amino acids: CASSPAPLKKSEQYF. The DNA of the CDR3 is TGTGCCAGCAGCCCAGCCCCCCTAAAGAAATCCGAGCAGTACTTC.

The chain joins TRBV7-9 to TRBJ2-3, with D unresolved. V shed 1 base and J shed 13 bases, with 15 bases lying between them. This CDR3 is built from 13 residues. Germline loops: CDR1 SEHNR, CDR2 FQNEAQ (reference sequence). The CDR3 sequence is CASSLDEVGSKYF. For the CDR3, the DNA is TGTGCCAGCAGCTTAGATGAAGTTGGAAGCAAGTATTTT.

The gene calls are TRBV19 and TRBJ2-7; D not certain. Looked up from germline, CDR1 is LNHDA and CDR2 is SQIVND (reference sequence). Trimming cost V 6 bases and J 1 base, with 16 bases left between them. The CDR3 is 15 residues long. The CDR3: CASSYVMDGSYEQYF. The CDR3 nucleotides read TGTGCCAGTAGCTACGTTATGGACGGGTCCTACGAGCAGTACTTC.

Many counts were recorded for this clonotype. The V call is TRBV12-3 or TRBV12-4, the J call TRBJ2-1; 8 bases are a match to TRBD2. CDR3 size: 15 residues. V was clipped by 1 base and J by 4 bases; unmatched bases: 3. The CDR3 sequence is CASSLGTSRYNEQFF. CDR3 in DNA: TGTGCCAGCAGTTTAGGGACTAGCAGATACAATGAGCAGTTCTTC.

In this sample, this clonotype turned up many times. The chain combines TRBV9 with TRBJ2-1; tentatively, D is TRBD1 (5 bases). V was pared by 2 bases and J by 7 bases, with 7 bases between. CDR3 length: 12 amino acids. CDR1 is SGDLS and CDR2 is YYNGEE in the germline V gene. CDR3 loop: CASSVGANEQFF. In nucleotides, the CDR3 is TGTGCCAGCAGCGTTGGGGCTAATGAGCAGTTCTTC.

There are a few counts of this clonotype. The J gene is TRBJ2-5, the V gene TRBV5-6; perhaps TRBD2 as D (6 bases). Germline lookup yields CDR1 SGHDT and CDR2 YYEEEE. There are 14 residues in the CDR3. The germline V and J ends were trimmed by 1 base and 2 bases, with 9 bases remaining between them. The CDR3 nucleotides are TGTGCCAGCAGCTTGACCGCGGGGCAAGAGACCCAGTACTTC. It encodes CASSLTAGQETQYF. Drawing the rest from reference TRBV5-6 and TRBJ2-5, the complete variable domain is DAGVTQSPTHLIKTRGQQVTLRCSPKSGHDTVSWYQQALGQGPQFIFQYYEEEERQRGNFPDRFSGHQFPNYSSELNVNALLLGDSALYLCASSLTAGQETQYFGPGTRLLVL.